The 5 T cell receptor beta chains below all came from one sample that was sequenced in a study of cytomegalovirus exposure and HLA in healthy donors. The PCR ran on 60 Vbeta and 13 Jbeta primers. The assay was immunoSEQ multiplex PCR, and TCRdb's table has in-frame clones only and misses some. The table lists 150,000 to 200,000 clones. The sample was PBMCs. The receptors come from a man aged 25-45 years in good health and CMV-seronegative.

This rearrangement joins TRBV29-1 to TRBJ2-7; 8 bases are shared with TRBD1. This CDR3 has 14 residues. V gave up 4 bases and J gave up 1 base; unmatched junction bases: 6. Germline V lookup: CDR1 SQVTM, CDR2 ANQGSEA. The CDR3 DNA reads TGCAGCGTTGTCGACAGGGGCGAATCCTACGAGCAGTACTTC. Translating gives CSVVDRGESYEQYF.

The V gene is TRBV5-4, the J gene TRBJ2-5, with a weak D call TRBD2 (5 bases). Trimming cost V 4 bases and J 6 bases, with 19 bases left between them. CDR1 is SGHNT, CDR2 YYREEE, per germline (reference sequence). There are 15 residues in the CDR3. The CDR3 spells CASSQEAGTAKTQYF. The CDR3 coding sequence is TGTGCCAGCAGCCAGGAGGCGGGTACGGCTAAGACCCAGTACTTC.

The chain has TRBV27 and TRBJ2-1, with 8 positions matching TRBD1. V shed 9 bases, J shed 13 bases, and the junction held 11 bases outside the gene matches. Germline CDR1 and CDR2: MNHEY and SMNVEV (reference sequence). The CDR3 has 12 amino acids. CDR3 in amino acids: CASRGGQVTQFF. The CDR3 DNA sequence: TGTGCCAGTCGTGGGGGACAGGTAACCCAGTTCTTC.

The CDR3, as DNA: TGTGCCAGCAGCCCCCGCGACTCCCGACTAGCGGGGTCAAGCACAGATACGCAGTATTTT. Translating it yields CASSPRDSRLAGSSTDTQYF. The rearrangement uses TRBV11-3 and TRBJ2-3, with TRBD2 matching over 11 bases. CDR1 is SGHNT and CDR2 is YENEEA in the germline V gene. The ends lost 5 bases at V and 0 bases at J; junction bases unmatched: 16. The CDR3 is 20 amino acids.

The gene calls are TRBV18 and TRBJ2-2, with D possibly being TRBD2 (6 bases). This CDR3 is built from 17 residues. V dropped 2 bases and J dropped 4 bases, with 17 bases sitting between them. Germline V gene data show CDR1 as KGHSH and CDR2 as LQKENI. Written as DNA, the CDR3 is TGTGCCAGCTCACCATTTGGAGGGAGTCGGTCCACCGGGGAGCTGTTTTTT. Amino acids: CASSPFGGSRSTGELFF.